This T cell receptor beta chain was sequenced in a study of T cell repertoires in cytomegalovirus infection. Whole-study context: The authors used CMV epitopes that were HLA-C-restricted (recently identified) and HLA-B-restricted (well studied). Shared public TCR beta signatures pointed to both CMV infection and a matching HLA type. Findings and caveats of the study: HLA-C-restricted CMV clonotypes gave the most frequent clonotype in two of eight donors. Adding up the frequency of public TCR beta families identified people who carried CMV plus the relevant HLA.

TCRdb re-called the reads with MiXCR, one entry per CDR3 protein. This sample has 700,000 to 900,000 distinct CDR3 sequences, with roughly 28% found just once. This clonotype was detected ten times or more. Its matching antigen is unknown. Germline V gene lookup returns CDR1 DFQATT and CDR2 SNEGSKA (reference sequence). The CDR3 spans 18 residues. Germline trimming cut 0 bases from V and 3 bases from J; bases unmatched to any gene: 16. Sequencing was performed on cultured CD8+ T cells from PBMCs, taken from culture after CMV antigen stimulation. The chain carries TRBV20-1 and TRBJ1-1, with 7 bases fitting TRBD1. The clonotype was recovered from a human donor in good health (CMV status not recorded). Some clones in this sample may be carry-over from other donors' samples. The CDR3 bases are TGCAGTGCTAGAGATATCTGGGGCAGGGGGGAATCTGACACTGAAGCTTTCTTT. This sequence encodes CSARDIWGRGESDTEAFF.